The TCR beta chain under discussion was sequenced for a study of T cell changes during pregnancy in multiple sclerosis. CDR1 and CDR2 from the germline V gene are MNHEY and SVGAGI. This CDR3 region has 14 residues. Deletions cut 0 bases from V and 5 bases from J, with 10 bases between. TCRdb keeps only in-frame clones here, not all; method: immunoSEQ multiplex PCR. The sample lists approximately 83,000 clones, 90% to 95% occurring once. This chain connects TRBV6-5 to TRBJ2-5; D is undetermined. The TCR originated in a female donor with multiple sclerosis, enrolled in a pregnancy study. The sequencing used peripheral blood, collected in the third trimester of pregnancy. CDR3 region: CASSYSELMETQYF. DNA for the CDR3: TGTGCCAGCAGTTACTCGGAGCTAATGGAGACCCAGTACTTC.